This T cell receptor (beta chain) was retrieved from a study of radiation and T cells in renal cell carcinoma. Turning to this clone: Antigen specificity is unknown.

Treatment indicated: 15 Gy SBRT to primary tumor, nephrectomy 4 weeks later. Nephrectomy followed 15 Gy stereotactic body radiation by 4 weeks. TCRdb's table, derived via immunoSEQ multiplex PCR, lists solely in-frame clones and lacks some. The repertoire includes under 20,000 clones, 55% to 80% of them detected once, and around 12% sits in the top ten. Study-wide findings and caveats: Intratumoral heterogeneity was not captured in these approximately 1 g regions.

CDR1 is SNHLY, CDR2 FYNNEI, per germline. V shed 7 bases, J shed 3 bases, and the junction held 9 bases outside the gene matches. The CDR3 runs to 15 residues. The V and J genes are TRBV2 and TRBJ2-7; TRBD1 matches at 10 bases. This clonotype was sampled from a woman aged 70-85 years with renal cell carcinoma. Source: tumor tissue, taken from a patient whose treatment included radiotherapy and nephrectomy. The CDR3 region is CASTSPGQGIYEQYF. The CDR3 DNA follows: TGTGCCAGCACCTCTCCGGGACAGGGGATCTACGAGCAGTACTTC.